This T cell receptor (beta chain) originates from a study of T cell responses to AZD1222 COVID-19 vaccine. Study-level points and caveats: Sampling that yielded the repertoires occurred only after the peak T cell response.

This CDR3 is built from 15 residues. Germline V lookup: CDR1 LNHDA, CDR2 SQIVND (reference sequence). V lost 1 base, J lost 0 bases, and 9 bases lay in between. Using immunoSEQ multiplex PCR, the repertoire was profiled, and TCRdb retains in-frame clones only, with some absent. Of about 140,000 clones detected, roughly 87% appear once; the ten largest clones hold about 5.4%. As for this clone: What it recognizes is unknown.

V is TRBV19 and J is TRBJ1-2; no firm D call. Source: peripheral blood, taken 28 days after the second dose of the MenACWY control vaccine. This clonotype was obtained from an adult who received the MenACWY meningococcal vaccine as a control. The CDR3 DNA reads TGTGCCAGTAGTATAGGGTTGCCGACTAACTATGGCTACACCTTC. Its protein is CASSIGLPTNYGYTF.